Included here is one T cell receptor (beta chain) sequence, with context. Its target is unknown. A much bigger clone sits one base away, suggesting this may be a read error. With V trimmed by 4 bases and J by 5 bases, 1 base remained unmatched. Per germline, CDR1 SEHNR and CDR2 FQNEAQ (reference sequence). This CDR3 has 15 amino acids. Assay: immunoSEQ multiplex PCR; the TCRdb copy retains only in-frame clones and omits some. The sample shows roughly 100,000 clones, 85% to 90% of them seen only once. The sample comes from a study of T cell responses to AZD1222 COVID-19 vaccine. Study summary: Second doses were pooled across both intervals (about 4 or about 12 weeks). General study results and limits: Mostly white British, mostly female donors; authors suggested clonal diversity may be underestimated. Among spike-specific TCRs, nearly half reportedly target unmutated variant regions.

Sequences were derived from peripheral blood, sampled on day 0 of AZD1222 vaccination. The V and J genes are TRBV7-9 and TRBJ2-1; 14 bases are shared with TRBD2. The sequence derives from an adult in good health. This CDR3 reads CASSWTSGRNNEQFF. CDR3 in DNA: TGTGCCAGCAGCTGGACTAGCGGGAGGAACAATGAGCAGTTCTTC. The entire variable domain, with the rest obtained from reference TRBV7-9 and TRBJ2-1, is as follows: DTGVSQNPRHKITKRGQNVTFRCDPISEHNRLYWYRQTLGQGPEFLTYFQNEAQLEKSRLLSDRFSAERPKGSFSTLEIQRTEQGDSAMYLCASSWTSGRNNEQFFGPGTRLTVL.